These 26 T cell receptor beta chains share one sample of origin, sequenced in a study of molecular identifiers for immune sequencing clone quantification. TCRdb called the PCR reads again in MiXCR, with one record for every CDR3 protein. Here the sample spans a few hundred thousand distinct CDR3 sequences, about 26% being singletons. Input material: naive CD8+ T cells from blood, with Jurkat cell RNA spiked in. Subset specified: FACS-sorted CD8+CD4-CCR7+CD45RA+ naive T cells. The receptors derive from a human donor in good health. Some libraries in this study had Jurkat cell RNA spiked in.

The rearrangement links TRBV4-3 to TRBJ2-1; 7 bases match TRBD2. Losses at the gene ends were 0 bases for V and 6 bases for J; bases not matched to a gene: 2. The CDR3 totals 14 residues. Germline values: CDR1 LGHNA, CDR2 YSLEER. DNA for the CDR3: TGCGCCAGCAGCCAAGATGGGACTATCAATGAGCAGTTCTTC. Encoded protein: CASSQDGTINEQFF.

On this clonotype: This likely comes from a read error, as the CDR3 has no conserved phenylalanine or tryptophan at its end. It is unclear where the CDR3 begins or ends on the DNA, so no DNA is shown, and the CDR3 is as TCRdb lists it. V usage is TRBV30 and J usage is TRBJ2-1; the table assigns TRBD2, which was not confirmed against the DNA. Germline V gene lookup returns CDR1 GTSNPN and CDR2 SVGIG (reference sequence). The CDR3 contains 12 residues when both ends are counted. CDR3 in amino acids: CAWTLTSGRAPS.

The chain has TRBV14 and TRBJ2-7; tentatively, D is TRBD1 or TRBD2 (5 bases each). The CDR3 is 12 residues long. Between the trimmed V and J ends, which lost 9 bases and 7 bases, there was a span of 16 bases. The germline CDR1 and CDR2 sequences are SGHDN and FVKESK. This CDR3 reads CASCRENGEQYF. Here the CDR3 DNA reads TGTGCCAGTTGCAGGGAGAATGGTGAGCAGTACTTC.

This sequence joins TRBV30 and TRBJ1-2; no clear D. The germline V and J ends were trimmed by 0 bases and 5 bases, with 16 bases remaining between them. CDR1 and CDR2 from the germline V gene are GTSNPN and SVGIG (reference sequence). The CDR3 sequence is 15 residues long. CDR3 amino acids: CAWSVEVFGVYGYTF. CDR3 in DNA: TGTGCCTGGAGTGTCGAGGTGTTCGGGGTTTATGGCTACACCTTC.

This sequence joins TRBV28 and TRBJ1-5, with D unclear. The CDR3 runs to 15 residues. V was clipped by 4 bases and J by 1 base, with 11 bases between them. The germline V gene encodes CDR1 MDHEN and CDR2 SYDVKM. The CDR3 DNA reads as TGTGCCAGCAGTTGGGGAGGAGTAAGCAATCAGCCCCAGCATTTT. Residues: CASSWGGVSNQPQHF.

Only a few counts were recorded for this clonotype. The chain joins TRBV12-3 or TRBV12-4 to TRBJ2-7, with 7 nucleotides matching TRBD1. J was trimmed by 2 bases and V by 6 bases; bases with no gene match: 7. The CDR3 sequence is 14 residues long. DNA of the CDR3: TGTGCCAGCAGCCCGAGTGACAGGGCCTACGAGCAGTACTTC. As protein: CASSPSDRAYEQYF.

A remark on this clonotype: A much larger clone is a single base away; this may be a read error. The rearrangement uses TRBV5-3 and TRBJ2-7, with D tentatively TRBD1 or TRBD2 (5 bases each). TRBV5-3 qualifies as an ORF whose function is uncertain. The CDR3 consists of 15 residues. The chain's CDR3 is CASSFVEGPSYEQYF. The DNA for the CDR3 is TGTGCCAGCAGCTTTGTCGAGGGGCCCTCCTACGAGCAGTACTTC.

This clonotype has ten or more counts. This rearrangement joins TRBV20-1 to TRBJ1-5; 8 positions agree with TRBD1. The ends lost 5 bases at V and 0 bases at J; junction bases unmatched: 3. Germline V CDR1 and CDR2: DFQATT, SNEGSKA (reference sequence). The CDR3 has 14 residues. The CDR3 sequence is CSALGQVSNQPQHF. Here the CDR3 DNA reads TGCAGTGCTTTGGGACAGGTTAGCAATCAGCCCCAGCATTTT.

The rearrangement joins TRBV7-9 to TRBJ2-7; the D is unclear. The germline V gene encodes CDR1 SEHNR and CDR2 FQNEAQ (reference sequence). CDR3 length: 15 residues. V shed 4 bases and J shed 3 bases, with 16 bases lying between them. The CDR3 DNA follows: TGTGCCAGCAGCTCCCCCGGGTCGAGAAACTACGAGCAGTACTTC. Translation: CASSSPGSRNYEQYF.

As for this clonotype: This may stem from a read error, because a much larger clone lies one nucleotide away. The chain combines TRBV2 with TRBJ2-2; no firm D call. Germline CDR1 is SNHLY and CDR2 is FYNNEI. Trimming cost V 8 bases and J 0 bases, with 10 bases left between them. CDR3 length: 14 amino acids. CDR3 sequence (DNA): TGTGCCAGCTCCCCACCCCCGAACACCGGGGAGCTGTTTTTT. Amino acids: CASSPPPNTGELFF.

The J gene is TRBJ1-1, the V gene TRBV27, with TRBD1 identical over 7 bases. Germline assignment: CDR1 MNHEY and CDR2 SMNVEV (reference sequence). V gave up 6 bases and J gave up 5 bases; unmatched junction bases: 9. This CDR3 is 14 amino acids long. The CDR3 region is CASSLSRQGTEAFF. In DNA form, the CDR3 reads TGTGCCAGCAGCTTAAGCCGACAGGGAACTGAAGCTTTCTTT.

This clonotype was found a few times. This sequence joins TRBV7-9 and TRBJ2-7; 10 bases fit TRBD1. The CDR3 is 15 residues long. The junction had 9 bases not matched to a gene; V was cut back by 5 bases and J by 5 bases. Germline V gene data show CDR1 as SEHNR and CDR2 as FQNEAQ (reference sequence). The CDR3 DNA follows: TGTGCCAGCAGCAAAACCGACAGGGGGCCCAACGAGCAGTACTTC. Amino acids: CASSKTDRGPNEQYF. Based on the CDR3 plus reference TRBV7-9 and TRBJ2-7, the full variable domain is DTGVSQNPRHKITKRGQNVTFRCDPISEHNRLYWYRQTLGQGPEFLTYFQNEAQLEKSRLLSDRFSAERPKGSFSTLEIQRTEQGDSAMYLCASSKTDRGPNEQYFGPGTRLTVT.

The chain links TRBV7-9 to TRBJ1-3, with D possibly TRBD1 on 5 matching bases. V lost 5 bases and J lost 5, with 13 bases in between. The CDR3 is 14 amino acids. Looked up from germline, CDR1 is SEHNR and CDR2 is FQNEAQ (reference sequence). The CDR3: CASSPGRGRNTIYF. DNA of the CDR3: TGTGCCAGCAGCCCCGGGAGGGGCCGAAACACCATATATTTT.

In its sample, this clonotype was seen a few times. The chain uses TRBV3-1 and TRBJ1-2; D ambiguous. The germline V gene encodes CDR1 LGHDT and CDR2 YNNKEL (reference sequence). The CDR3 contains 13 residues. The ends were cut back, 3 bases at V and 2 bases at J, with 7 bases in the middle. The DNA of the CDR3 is TGTGCCAGCAGCCAGGCCGGGAACTATGGCTACACCTTC. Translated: CASSQAGNYGYTF.

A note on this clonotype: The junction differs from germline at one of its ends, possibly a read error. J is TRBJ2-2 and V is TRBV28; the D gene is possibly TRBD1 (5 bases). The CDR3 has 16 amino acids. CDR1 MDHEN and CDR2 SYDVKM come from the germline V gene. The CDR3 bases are TGTGCCAGCAGTAAAATCAGGGCCTCGAAGACCGGGGAGCTGTTTTTT. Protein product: CASSKIRASKTGELFF.

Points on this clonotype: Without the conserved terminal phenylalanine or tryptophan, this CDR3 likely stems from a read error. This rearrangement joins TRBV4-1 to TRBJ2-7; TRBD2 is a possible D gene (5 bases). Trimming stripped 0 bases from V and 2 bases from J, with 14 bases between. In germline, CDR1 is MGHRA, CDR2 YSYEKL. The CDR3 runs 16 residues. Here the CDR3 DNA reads TGCGCCAGCAGCCAAGATTTGGACTCGGCGCCCTACGAGCAGTACCTC. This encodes CASSQDLDSAPYEQYL.

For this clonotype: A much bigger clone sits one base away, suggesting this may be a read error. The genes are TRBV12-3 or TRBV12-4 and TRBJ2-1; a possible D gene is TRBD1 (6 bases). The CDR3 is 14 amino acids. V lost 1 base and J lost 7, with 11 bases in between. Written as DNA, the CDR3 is TGTGCCAGCAGTTTAGACACAGGGCTAAATGAGCAGTTCTTC. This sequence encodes CASSLDTGLNEQFF.

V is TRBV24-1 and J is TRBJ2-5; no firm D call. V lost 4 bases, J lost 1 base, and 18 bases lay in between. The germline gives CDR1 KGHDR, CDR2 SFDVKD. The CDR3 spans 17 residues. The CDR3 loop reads CATSDPPRQILQETQYF. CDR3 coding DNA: TGTGCCACCAGTGACCCACCCCGACAAATCCTCCAAGAGACCCAGTACTTC.

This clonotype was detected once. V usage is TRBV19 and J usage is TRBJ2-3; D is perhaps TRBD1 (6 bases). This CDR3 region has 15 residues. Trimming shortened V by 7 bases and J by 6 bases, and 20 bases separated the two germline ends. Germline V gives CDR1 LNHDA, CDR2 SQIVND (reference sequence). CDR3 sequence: CASKIRDTFFDTQYF. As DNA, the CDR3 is TGTGCCAGTAAAATCCGGGACACTTTTTTTGATACGCAGTATTTT.

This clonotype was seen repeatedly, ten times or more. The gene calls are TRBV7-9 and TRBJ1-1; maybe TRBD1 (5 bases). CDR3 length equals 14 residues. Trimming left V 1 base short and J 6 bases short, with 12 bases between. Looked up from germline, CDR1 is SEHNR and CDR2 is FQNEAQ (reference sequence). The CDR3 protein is CASSLVFEGAEAFF. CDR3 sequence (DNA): TGTGCCAGCAGCTTAGTTTTTGAAGGGGCTGAAGCTTTCTTT. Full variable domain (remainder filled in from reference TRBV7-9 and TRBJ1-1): DTGVSQNPRHKITKRGQNVTFRCDPISEHNRLYWYRQTLGQGPEFLTYFQNEAQLEKSRLLSDRFSAERPKGSFSTLEIQRTEQGDSAMYLCASSLVFEGAEAFFGQGTRLTVV.

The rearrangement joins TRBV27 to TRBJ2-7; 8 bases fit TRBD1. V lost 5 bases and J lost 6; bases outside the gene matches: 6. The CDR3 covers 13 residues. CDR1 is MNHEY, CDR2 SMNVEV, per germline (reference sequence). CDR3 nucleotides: TGTGCCAGCAGTAAGACAGGGGTAGGCGAGCAGTACTTC. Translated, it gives CASSKTGVGEQYF.

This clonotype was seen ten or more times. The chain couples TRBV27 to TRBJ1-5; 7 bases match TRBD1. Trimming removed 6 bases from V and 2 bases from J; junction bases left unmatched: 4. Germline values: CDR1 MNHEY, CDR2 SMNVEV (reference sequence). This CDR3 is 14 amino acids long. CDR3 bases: TGTGCCAGCAGCAAGGGGGCGGGCAATCAGCCCCAGCATTTT. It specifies CASSKGAGNQPQHF.

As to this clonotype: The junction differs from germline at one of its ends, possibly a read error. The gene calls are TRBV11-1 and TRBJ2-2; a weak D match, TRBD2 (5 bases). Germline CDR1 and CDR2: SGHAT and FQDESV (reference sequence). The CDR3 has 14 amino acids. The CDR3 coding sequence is TGTGCCGTCGGTGGGTCGACGAACACCGGGGAGCCGTTTTTT. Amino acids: CAVGGSTNTGEPFF.

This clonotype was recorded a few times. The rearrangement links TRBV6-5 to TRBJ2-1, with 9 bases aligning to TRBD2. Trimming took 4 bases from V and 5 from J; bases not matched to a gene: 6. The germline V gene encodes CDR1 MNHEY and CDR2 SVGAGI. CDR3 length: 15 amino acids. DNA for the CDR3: TGTGCCAGCAGTTCGGGACTAGCCCTAAACAATGAGCAGTTCTTC. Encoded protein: CASSSGLALNNEQFF.

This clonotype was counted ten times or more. The CDR3: CASSSERGELDTQYF. The CDR3 coding sequence is TGCGCCAGCAGCTCTGAGAGGGGGGAATTGGATACGCAGTATTTT. The genes are TRBV5-1 and TRBJ2-3; tentatively, D is TRBD1 or TRBD2 (6 bases each). This CDR3 contains 15 residues. Trimming cost V 3 bases and J 6 bases, with 17 bases left between them. CDR1 and CDR2 (germline): SGHRS, YFSETQ.

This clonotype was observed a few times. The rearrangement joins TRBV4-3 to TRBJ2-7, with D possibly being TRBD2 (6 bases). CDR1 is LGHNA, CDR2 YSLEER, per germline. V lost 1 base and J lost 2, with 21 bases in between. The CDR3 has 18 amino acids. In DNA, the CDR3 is TGCGCCAGCAGCCAAGTACCCCTATCCAGCGGGCTTACCTACGAGCAGTACTTC. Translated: CASSQVPLSSGLTYEQYF.